The 21 T cell receptor beta chains listed next were all sequenced from one sample in a study of T-cell reconstitution after alpha-beta-depleted transplantation in children. The TCRbeta library was prepared with unique molecular identifiers. One entry per CDR3 protein results from TCRdb running MiXCR on the PCR reads. Counted here are 280,000 or so distinct CDR3 sequences, around 10% occurring once; the ten biggest clones make up 23%. Specimen: peripheral blood, collected 180 days after TCRalphabeta/CD19-depleted stem cell transplant. The receptors derive from a male patient aged 2 to 10 who had a stem cell transplant for chronic granulomatous disease, so the T cells may come from the graft donor.

This clonotype showed up many times. The chain combines TRBV5-1 with TRBJ2-3; D is perhaps TRBD2 (5 bases). The CDR3 loop spans 14 amino acids. V was cut by 4 bases and J by 5 bases, with 14 bases left in between. Germline V CDR1 and CDR2: SGHRS, YFSETQ. CDR3 protein: CASSSPGRGDTQYF. CDR3 nucleotides: TGCGCCAGCAGCAGCCCGGGCCGGGGAGATACGCAGTATTTT.

This clonotype was counted ten times or more. The chain recombines TRBV5-1 with TRBJ2-2; D uncertain. Germline-derived CDR1 and CDR2 are SGHRS and YFSETQ. V lost 6 bases to trimming and J lost 6 bases, with 9 bases between them. The CDR3 is 12 amino acids. The CDR3 sequence: CASTPRPGELFF. CDR3 in DNA: TGCGCCAGCACCCCACGTCCCGGGGAGCTGTTTTTT.

This clonotype showed up just a few times. The V gene is TRBV28, the J gene TRBJ2-3; no clear D gene. Germline CDR1 is MDHEN and CDR2 is SYDVKM. The V gene lost 7 bases and the J gene lost 4 bases, with 12 bases spanning the gap. The CDR3 length is 13 residues. This chain's CDR3 is CASNRKSADTQYF. The CDR3 DNA follows: TGTGCCAGCAACCGGAAATCTGCAGATACGCAGTATTTT. The whole variable domain, filled in from reference TRBV28 and TRBJ2-3, reads DVKVTQSSRYLVKRTGEKVFLECVQDMDHENMFWYRQDPGLGLRLIYFSYDVKMKEKGDIPEGYSVSREKKERFSLILESASTNQTSMYLCASNRKSADTQYFGPGTRLTVL.

As for this clonotype: The CDR3 carries no conserved terminal phenylalanine or tryptophan, so it likely arises from a read error. The chain has TRBV20-1 and TRBJ2-7; 14 bases agree with TRBD2. The trim removed 5 bases at V and 3 bases at J, leaving 3 bases unmatched. Germline values: CDR1 DFQATT, CDR2 SNEGSKA (reference sequence). This CDR3 region has 14 residues. The chain's CDR3 is CSAAGLAGDYEQYS. CDR3 sequence (DNA): TGCAGTGCTGCGGGACTAGCGGGAGACTACGAGCAGTACTCC.

This clonotype was seen ten or more times. The CDR3 protein is CASSHHTGTGPEKLFF. In DNA, the CDR3 is TGTGCCAGCAGCCACCACACAGGGACGGGCCCAGAAAAACTGTTTTTT. The chain couples TRBV3-1 to TRBJ1-4; D is possibly TRBD1 (6 bases). The CDR3 is made up of 16 amino acids. V was shortened by 3 bases and J by 8 bases, with 19 bases between the two germline ends. Germline values: CDR1 LGHDT, CDR2 YNNKEL (reference sequence). Full variable domain (rest looked up from reference TRBV3-1 and TRBJ1-4): DTAVSQTPKYLVTQMGNDKSIKCEQNLGHDTMYWYKQDSKKFLKIMFSYNNKELIINETVPNRFSPKSPDKAHLNLHINSLELGDSAVYFCASSHHTGTGPEKLFFGSGTQLSVL.

Many counts were recorded for this clonotype. The chain recombines TRBV7-3 with TRBJ2-5; the D is unclear. Germline assignment: CDR1 SGHTA and CDR2 FQGTGA. The CDR3 runs to 14 residues. The V and J ends lost 1 base and 7 bases respectively, with 13 bases between them. The CDR3, as DNA: TGTGCCAGCAGCTTAAATGAGGTAGTCGGGACCCAGTACTTC. Translation gives CASSLNEVVGTQYF.

This clonotype was recorded many times. The chain has TRBV7-6 and TRBJ2-7; 7 bases match TRBD1. CDR1 is SGHVS, CDR2 FNYEAQ, per germline. The CDR3 totals 14 residues. The trim removed 5 bases at V and 0 bases at J, leaving 4 bases unmatched. The CDR3 reads CASSSRDSSYEQYF. The CDR3 region has the DNA TGTGCCAGCAGCAGCCGGGACAGCTCCTACGAGCAGTACTTC.

This clonotype occurred many times. This rearrangement joins TRBV6-5 to TRBJ2-7, with D unclear. Looked up from germline, CDR1 is MNHEY and CDR2 is SVGAGI. V lost 7 bases and J lost 0, with 4 bases in between. This CDR3 is 11 amino acids long. Written as DNA, the CDR3 is TGTGCCAGCACCAACTCCTACGAGCAGTACTTC. Translating gives CASTNSYEQYF.

This clonotype has at least ten counts. The rearrangement links TRBV25-1 to TRBJ2-6; a weak D match, TRBD1 (5 bases). This CDR3 region has 17 residues. The V gene's germline CDR1 is MGHDK and CDR2 SYGVNS. V was trimmed by 1 base and J by 0 bases, leaving 10 bases between them. The CDR3 region is CASSELGASSGANVLTF. The CDR3 DNA reads TGTGCCAGCAGTGAATTAGGGGCCAGCTCTGGGGCCAACGTCCTGACTTTC.

This clonotype was detected ten times or more. The chain employs TRBV12-3 or TRBV12-4 and TRBJ1-4; D not resolved. The germline V and J ends were trimmed by 5 bases and 0 bases, with 22 bases remaining between them. This CDR3 has 19 amino acids. CDR3 nucleotides: TGTGCCAGCAGTACCTCGCCAGGCGGGTCCGGGACAACTAATGAAAAACTGTTTTTT. Encoded protein: CASSTSPGGSGTTNEKLFF.

This clonotype was seen ten or more times. The chain combines TRBV6-5 with TRBJ1-5; tentatively, D is TRBD1 (5 bases). V was pared by 5 bases and J by 0 bases, with 11 bases between. Germline V gives CDR1 MNHEY, CDR2 SVGAGI. This CDR3 contains 15 residues. The chain's CDR3 is CASSIRQSSNQPQHF. The DNA of the CDR3 is TGTGCCAGCAGTATTCGACAGTCTAGCAATCAGCCCCAGCATTTT.

This clonotype was picked up many times. This chain links TRBV5-1 with TRBJ2-1; 9 bases map to TRBD1. This CDR3 region has 15 residues. Germline V gives CDR1 SGHRS, CDR2 YFSETQ. Unmatched junction bases numbered 2, after V lost 3 bases and J lost 1 base. The CDR3 region has the DNA TGCGCCAGCAGCTCGGACAGGGGATCCTACAATGAGCAGTTCTTC. Translating it yields CASSSDRGSYNEQFF.

Many counts were recorded for this clonotype. The V gene is TRBV20-1, the J gene TRBJ2-7; D is undetermined. CDR3 size: 12 residues. Trimming removed 4 bases from V and 2 bases from J, with 9 bases in between. Per the germline V gene, CDR1 is DFQATT and CDR2 is SNEGSKA (reference sequence). The CDR3 spells CSATPAPYEQYF. The CDR3 nucleotides are TGCAGTGCTACCCCCGCCCCCTACGAGCAGTACTTC.

Ten or more counts support this clonotype. The V and J genes are TRBV3-1 and TRBJ1-3, with 8 bases aligning to TRBD1. The trim removed 4 bases at V and 0 bases at J, leaving 8 bases unmatched. Germline CDR1 reads LGHDT; CDR2 reads YNNKEL (reference sequence). The CDR3 sequence is 17 residues long. The CDR3 loop is CASSLQGDSASGNTIYF. CDR3 coding DNA: TGTGCCAGCAGCCTACAGGGGGATTCCGCCTCTGGAAACACCATATATTTT.

At least ten counts were recorded for this clonotype. The gene calls are TRBV27 and TRBJ1-2; D is perhaps TRBD1 (5 bases). V dropped 2 bases and J dropped 3 bases, with 10 bases sitting between them. The CDR3 length is 14 residues. Germline V lookup: CDR1 MNHEY, CDR2 SMNVEV (reference sequence). The CDR3 spells CASSLRRQHYGYTF. In nucleotides, the CDR3 is TGTGCCAGCAGTTTACGGAGACAGCACTATGGCTACACCTTC.

This clonotype was seen a handful of times. The chain recombines TRBV28 with TRBJ2-7; perhaps TRBD2 as D (5 bases). The germline CDR1 and CDR2 sequences are MDHEN and SYDVKM. The V and J ends lost 10 bases and 0 bases respectively, with 16 bases between them. This CDR3 is built from 14 residues. DNA for the CDR3: TGTGCCACTTCCGGGGTGTCAAGCTCCTACGAGCAGTACTTC. Its translation: CATSGVSSSYEQYF.

This clonotype occurred many times. V is TRBV6-1 and J is TRBJ1-5; TRBD1 matches 10 bases. Germline trimming cut 6 bases from V and 5 bases from J; bases unmatched to any gene: 13. Germline CDR1 and CDR2: MNHNS and SASEGT. This CDR3 contains 17 residues. In DNA, the CDR3 is TGTGCCAGCAGAATCCGGACAGGGGGGATTCGGGATCAGCCCCAGCATTTT. Translation: CASRIRTGGIRDQPQHF.

This clonotype was observed many times. The V call is TRBV5-1, the J call TRBJ1-1; unclear D gene. V shed 1 base and J shed 3 bases, with 13 bases lying between them. The CDR3 has 15 amino acids. CDR1 is SGHRS, CDR2 YFSETQ, per germline. In nucleotides, the CDR3 is TGCGCCAGCAGCTTGAGTGACCCCGGTTACACTGAAGCTTTCTTT. This gives the protein CASSLSDPGYTEAFF.

This clonotype was detected many times. The chain couples TRBV9 to TRBJ1-2; tentative D call: TRBD1 (5 bases). CDR3 length: 11 amino acids. Germline loops: CDR1 SGDLS, CDR2 YYNGEE. Trimming shortened V by 4 bases and J by 9 bases, and 10 bases separated the two germline ends. CDR3 in amino acids: CASSREGRYTF. For the CDR3, the DNA is TGTGCCAGCAGCAGGGAGGGGCGCTACACCTTC.

This clonotype was recorded at least ten times. The chain has TRBV3-1 and TRBJ2-1; 8 nucleotides match TRBD1. V lost 3 bases to trimming and J lost 0 bases; unmatched junction nucleotides: 13. The CDR3 covers 19 residues. CDR1 is LGHDT, CDR2 YNNKEL, per germline (reference sequence). The CDR3 spells CASSHNPGGDPSSYNEQFF. CDR3 DNA sequence: TGTGCCAGCAGCCACAATCCAGGGGGCGACCCAAGCTCCTACAATGAGCAGTTCTTC.

This clonotype was seen a few times. DNA for the CDR3: TGTGCCAGCAGCCAAGGGACTAGCGGGAAAGGGGTCCTCGAGCAGTACTTC. Amino acid sequence: CASSQGTSGKGVLEQYF. V and J are TRBV3-1 and TRBJ2-7, with TRBD2 matching over 12 bases. With 1 base clipped from V and 6 bases from J, the junction kept 10 bases outside the gene matches. The V gene's germline CDR1 is LGHDT and CDR2 YNNKEL (reference sequence). The CDR3 has 17 amino acids.